A single sample gave rise to the 21 T cell receptor beta chains below, sequenced in a study of cytomegalovirus exposure and HLA in healthy donors. It was with 60 Vbeta and 13 Jbeta primers that the PCR ran. Using immunoSEQ multiplex PCR, the repertoire was profiled, and TCRdb retains in-frame clones only, with some absent. The sample yields 150,000 to 200,000 clones, approximately 80% seen once. The sequencing sample was made of PBMCs. The receptors were gathered from a woman aged 18-29 years in good health and CMV-seronegative.

This clone was observed a handful of times. The chain recombines TRBV6-5 with TRBJ2-1; possibly TRBD1 for D (6 bases). The ends were cut back, 6 bases at V and 6 bases at J, with 18 bases in the middle. The length of the CDR3 is 15 residues. From germline, CDR1 is MNHEY and CDR2 SVGAGI. The CDR3 DNA reads as TGTGCCAGCAGCCGACGACAGGAGCAGGTCAATGAGCAGTTCTTC. Its protein product is CASSRRQEQVNEQFF.

This clone was seen many times. J is TRBJ1-2 and V is TRBV6-6; unclear D gene. The V end was cut by 0 bases, the J end by 8 bases, with 4 bases between. From germline, CDR1 is MNHNY and CDR2 SVGAGI (reference sequence). CDR3 length equals 11 residues. The CDR3 loop is CASSYSIGYTF. The DNA for the CDR3 is TGTGCCAGCAGTTACTCCATCGGCTACACCTTC.

This sequence joins TRBV14 and TRBJ2-1; 12 positions match TRBD1. Trimming at V came to 4 bases and at J to 9 bases, leaving 13 bases not matched to a gene. In germline, CDR1 is SGHDN, CDR2 FVKESK. The CDR3 length is 17 residues. The DNA of the CDR3 is TGTGCCAGCAGCCCCTACCCCGGGACAGGGGGCTCCGGTGAGCAGTTCTTC. Amino acid sequence: CASSPYPGTGGSGEQFF. Together with reference TRBV14 and TRBJ2-1, the CDR3 gives the full variable domain: EAGVTQFPSHSVIEKGQTVTLRCDPISGHDNLYWYRRVMGKEIKFLLHFVKESKQDESGMPNNRFLAERTGGTYSTLKVQPAELEDSGVYFCASSPYPGTGGSGEQFFGPGTRLTVL.

This rearrangement joins TRBV4-3 to TRBJ2-5, with D possibly matching TRBD1 (6 bases). Germline CDR1 is LGHNA and CDR2 is YSLEER. V lost 5 bases to trimming and J lost 1 base, with 11 bases between them. The CDR3 extends over 14 amino acids. This CDR3 reads CASSVGTRQETQYF. The CDR3 bases are TGCGCCAGCAGCGTCGGGACACGCCAAGAGACCCAGTACTTC.

This chain links TRBV30 with TRBJ2-5, with D maybe TRBD2 (6 bases). The end of the DNA aligns better with TRBJ2-7, so the J call may be wrong. Germline CDR1 and CDR2: GTSNPN and SVGIG (reference sequence). The CDR3 runs to 14 residues. The chain's CDR3 is CAWSVGGGTYEQYF. The CDR3 DNA reads TGTGCCTGGAGTGTTGGGGGAGGAACCTACGAGCAGTACTTC.

This chain links TRBV28 with TRBJ2-2; 12 bases map to TRBD2. The CDR3 contains 16 residues. Germline CDR1 and CDR2: MDHEN and SYDVKM. J gave up 7 bases and V 5 bases, and 8 bases lay outside the gene matches. The CDR3 here is CASSPLAGGVDGELFF. The DNA for the CDR3 is TGTGCCAGCAGTCCCCTAGCGGGAGGGGTCGACGGGGAGCTGTTTTTT.

The chain joins TRBV7-2 to TRBJ1-2; perhaps TRBD1 as D (6 bases). Germline V gene sequence: CDR1 SGHTA, CDR2 FQGNSA. This CDR3 spans 15 amino acids. V lost 1 base and J 5 bases, leaving 14 bases between the germline ends. Written as DNA, the CDR3 is TGTGCCAGCAGCTTAGGCCCTGACAGGACTTATGGCTACACCTTC. Encoded protein: CASSLGPDRTYGYTF. The variable domain in full, with the rest retrieved from reference TRBV7-2 and TRBJ1-2, is GAGVSQSPSNKVTEKGKDVELRCDPISGHTALYWYRQSLGQGLEFLIYFQGNSAPDKSGLPSDRFSAERTGGSVSTLTIQRTQQEDSAVYLCASSLGPDRTYGYTFGSGTRLTVV.

The V call is TRBV7-9, the J call TRBJ1-1, with 8 bases matching TRBD1. Germline values: CDR1 SEHNR, CDR2 FQNEAQ (reference sequence). With V trimmed by 4 bases and J by 3 bases, 10 bases remained unmatched. The CDR3 covers 16 residues. The CDR3 region has the DNA TGTGCCAGCAGCTCTCAGGGTACAGGGGGTGACACTGAAGCTTTCTTT. It codes for CASSSQGTGGDTEAFF.

The chain joins TRBV25-1 to TRBJ2-3; possibly TRBD2 for D (6 bases). The CDR3 has 14 amino acids. Germline lookup yields CDR1 MGHDK and CDR2 SYGVNS. Trimming cost V 7 bases and J 5 bases, with 16 bases left between them. CDR3 in DNA: TGTGCCAGCACCCTGTCGGGAGAGGGAGATACGCAGTATTTT. It is translated as CASTLSGEGDTQYF. Full variable domain (missing parts from reference TRBV25-1 and TRBJ2-3): EADIYQTPRYLVIGTGKKITLECSQTMGHDKMYWYQQDPGMELHLIHYSYGVNSTEKGDLSSESTVSRIRTEHFPLTLESARPSHTSQYLCASTLSGEGDTQYFGPGTRLTVL.

The rearrangement links TRBV4-2 to TRBJ2-7; 10 nucleotides align to TRBD2. This CDR3 region has 15 residues. Germline assignment: CDR1 LGHNA and CDR2 YNFKEQ. V shed 1 base, J shed 2 bases, and the junction held 2 bases outside the gene matches. Here the CDR3 reads CASSQVLAGAYEQYF. For the CDR3, the DNA is TGTGCCAGCAGCCAAGTGCTAGCGGGGGCCTACGAGCAGTACTTC.

This chain uses TRBV29-1 with TRBJ2-5; D is possibly TRBD2 (6 bases). Germline V gene lookup returns CDR1 SQVTM and CDR2 ANQGSEA. This CDR3 has 17 amino acids. V was pared by 0 bases and J by 2 bases, with 19 bases between. This CDR3 reads CSVEDLGGMDPQETQYF. As DNA, the CDR3 is TGCAGCGTTGAAGATCTTGGAGGGATGGACCCACAAGAGACCCAGTACTTC.

The DNA of the CDR3 is TGCGCCAGCAAAGAGGGAGATACGCAGTATTTT. It is translated as CASKEGDTQYF. The V call is TRBV10-1, the J call TRBJ2-3, with D tentatively TRBD2 (5 bases). This CDR3 region has 11 residues. V lost 7 bases to trimming and J lost 5 bases, with 7 bases between them. The germline CDR1 and CDR2 sequences are WNHNN and SYGVQD (reference sequence).

As regards this clone: The same CDR3 can be traced to other DNA sequences in this sample. The V call is TRBV29-1, the J call TRBJ2-1; TRBD2 matches 13 bases. With 7 bases clipped from V and 0 bases from J, the junction kept 0 bases outside the gene matches. Germline CDR1 SQVTM, CDR2 ANQGSEA. The CDR3 runs 14 residues. The CDR3 bases are TGCAGCGGGACTAGCGGGAGCTCCTACAATGAGCAGTTCTTC. Translated, it gives CSGTSGSSYNEQFF.

The chain employs TRBV2 and TRBJ2-5; D is possibly TRBD1 (7 bases). The germline V and J ends were trimmed by 4 bases and 5 bases, with 20 bases remaining between them. The CDR3 length is 16 residues. Per the germline V gene, CDR1 is SNHLY and CDR2 is FYNNEI. CDR3 in amino acids: CASSGTGSLSGETQYF. The CDR3 nucleotides are TGTGCCAGCAGTGGGACAGGCAGCCTAAGCGGGGAGACCCAGTACTTC.

The sample holds a few counts of this clone. The V and J genes are TRBV2 and TRBJ1-5, with 7 nucleotides matching TRBD1. There are 13 residues in the CDR3. Germline CDR1 is SNHLY and CDR2 is FYNNEI. Trimming at V came to 7 bases and at J to 2 bases, leaving 2 bases not matched to a gene. CDR3 sequence: CASIGQGNQPQHF. The CDR3 nucleotides read TGTGCCAGCATAGGACAGGGCAATCAGCCCCAGCATTTT.

The J gene is TRBJ1-1, the V gene TRBV2; the D gene is possibly TRBD1 (6 bases). The ends were cut back, 8 bases at V and 7 bases at J, with 20 bases in the middle. CDR3 length equals 14 residues. The V gene's germline CDR1 is SNHLY and CDR2 FYNNEI. CDR3 region: CASVGEGGLIEAFF. In DNA, the CDR3 is TGTGCCAGCGTTGGGGAGGGGGGGCTAATTGAAGCTTTCTTT.

The CDR3 is CASRQWTVNTGELFF. In DNA form, the CDR3 reads TGTGCCAGCAGGCAGTGGACAGTGAACACCGGGGAGCTGTTTTTT. The V and J genes are TRBV6-5 and TRBJ2-2, with TRBD1 as a possible D gene (6 bases). The V end was cut by 6 bases, the J end by 1 base, with 12 bases between. The CDR3 covers 15 residues. Per the germline V gene, CDR1 is MNHEY and CDR2 is SVGAGI.

The chain recombines TRBV7-9 with TRBJ1-1, with D hard to call. CDR3 length: 12 residues. Germline V lookup: CDR1 SEHNR, CDR2 FQNEAQ (reference sequence). Trimming took off 5 bases at V and 11 bases at J, with 15 bases between the two ends. CDR3 amino acids: CASSNLTESAFF. The CDR3 DNA reads TGTGCCAGCAGCAATTTGACTGAATCGGCTTTCTTT.

The chain has TRBV6-1 and TRBJ2-7, with D possibly matching TRBD1 (7 bases). The germline V gene encodes CDR1 MNHNS and CDR2 SASEGT. This CDR3 comprises 14 residues. V lost 5 bases and J 7 bases, leaving 18 bases between the germline ends. CDR3 DNA sequence: TGTGCCAGCAGTCGGCAGGGGGAGGTACGGGAGCAGTACTTC. This codes for CASSRQGEVREQYF.

The rearrangement uses TRBV28 and TRBJ2-1, with 12 bases matching TRBD2. The CDR3 length is 13 residues. The V segment lost 8 bases and the J segment 9 bases; nucleotides outside the gene matches: 5. Looked up from germline, CDR1 is MDHEN and CDR2 is SYDVKM. CDR3 protein: CASGLAGRGEQFF. DNA of the CDR3: TGTGCCAGCGGACTAGCGGGACGGGGTGAGCAGTTCTTC.

In this sample, this clone turned up a few times. This chain uses TRBV27 with TRBJ1-1, with TRBD1 as a possible D gene (5 bases). The CDR3 totals 13 residues. The V gene lost 9 bases and the J gene lost 4 bases, with 15 bases spanning the gap. Germline V gives CDR1 MNHEY, CDR2 SMNVEV (reference sequence). CDR3 protein: CASKTGGSTEAFF. The CDR3 DNA sequence: TGTGCCAGTAAAACGGGGGGGAGCACTGAAGCTTTCTTT.